This T cell receptor beta chain comes out of a study of molecular identifiers for immune sequencing clone quantification. Regarding the study as a whole: Spiked Jurkat TCR RNA equivalent to one cell was reportedly detectable in about a million naive cells.

V dropped 3 bases and J dropped 5; count of bases not matched to a gene: 3. The CDR3 spans 15 residues. TCRdb analysed the PCR reads with MiXCR anew, one entry per CDR3 protein. The table lists about 100,000 distinct CDR3 sequences, over 20% of them singletons. Many counts were recorded for this clonotype. Its antigen remains unidentified. Every naive CD8 library was made from between about 18,000 and 1,100,000 sorted cells with 10%, 30% or 50% RNA. The chain couples TRBV23-1 to TRBJ1-6; 8 positions agree with TRBD1. TRBV23-1 is flagged as an ORF with uncertain function. Material: naive CD8+ T cells from blood, with Jurkat cell RNA spiked in. The subset: FACS-sorted CD8+CD4-CCR7+CD45RA+ naive T cells. This TCR came from a human donor in good health. Some libraries in this study had Jurkat cell RNA spiked in. CDR3 sequence reads: CASSQTGQDNSPLHF. As DNA, the CDR3 is TGCGCCAGCAGTCAGACGGGACAGGATAATTCACCCCTCCACTTT.